A single T cell receptor beta chain is shown here with its context. Its antigen is currently unknown. At one end the junction does not follow the germline gene, possibly because of a read error. Authors of the study amplified TCR beta CDR3 regions from RNA transcripts. With the HTBI primer set, the TCR CDR3 went through a first round of RT-PCR. MiXCR was run by TCRdb on the multiplex PCR reads, yielding one entry per CDR3 protein. The data hold 530,000 or so distinct CDR3 sequences, with under 60% observed a single time. The record originates from a study of T cells in Graves' hyperthyroidism and ophthalmopathy. Study-wide results and caveats: Most thyroid clonotypes that were expanded above 0.001 also turned up in blood.

This CDR3 contains 17 residues. CDR1 is SGHNT, CDR2 YENEEA, per germline. The receptor was isolated from a woman younger than 30 with Graves' hyperthyroidism. Sample: peripheral blood or thyroid tissue (not recorded which). The chain has TRBV11-3 and TRBJ1-1; D perhaps matches TRBD1 (6 bases). CDR3 loop: CASSQRAGVRKFTEAFF. The DNA of the CDR3 is TGCGCCAGCAGCCAAAGGGCAGGGGTACGGAAGTTCACTGAAGCTTTCTTT.